Listed below are T cell receptor beta chains from one sample, sequenced in a study of vaccination and CD4 T cells after COVID-19. Antigens of these TCRs are unknown. Via MiXCR, TCRdb re-called the PCR reads, giving one row per CDR3 protein. The repertoire holds 24,000 or so distinct CDR3 sequences, with under 65% as singletons. Sequencing was performed on CD4+ T cells from blood, cultured in vitro. These receptors all come from a human donor who had recovered from COVID-19. Both conserved end residues are part of each CDR3. A D gene is named only where the DNA matches it firmly. The size of a clone is reported for some rows only, either as once, few or many, or as a class for expanded clones.

d_call: -; j_call: TRBJ1-1; cdr3_length: 13; v_call: TRBV20-1; clone_size: -; cdr3_aa: CSAEIGGHTEAFF; cdr3_nt: TGCAGTGCCGAGATCGGGGGTCACACTGAAGCTTTCTTT
d_call: TRBD1; j_call: TRBJ2-3; cdr3_length: 16; v_call: TRBV5-1; clone_size: -; cdr3_aa: CASSWVTGRLTDTQYF; cdr3_nt: TGCGCCAGCAGCTGGGTGACAGGGAGATTGACAGATACGCAGTATTTT
d_call: -; j_call: TRBJ1-2; cdr3_length: 12; v_call: TRBV20-1; clone_size: -; cdr3_aa: CSARAGYYGYTF; cdr3_nt: TGCAGTGCAAGAGCCGGGTACTATGGCTACACCTTC
d_call: -; j_call: TRBJ2-3; cdr3_length: 14; v_call: TRBV10-3; clone_size: -; cdr3_aa: CATSPGVSTDTQYF; cdr3_nt: TGTGCCACCAGCCCAGGGGTTAGCACAGATACGCAGTATTTT
d_call: TRBD1; j_call: TRBJ1-2; cdr3_length: 15; v_call: TRBV6-2/TRBV6-3; clone_size: few; cdr3_aa: CASSYQIRTGYGYTF; cdr3_nt: TGTGCCAGCAGTTATCAAATCCGGACAGGCTATGGCTACACCTTC
d_call: -; j_call: TRBJ2-3; cdr3_length: 14; v_call: TRBV7-6; clone_size: -; cdr3_aa: CASSLEQRTDTQYF; cdr3_nt: TGTGCCAGCAGCTTAGAACAGCGCACAGATACGCAGTATTTT
d_call: TRBD1; j_call: TRBJ1-5; cdr3_length: 15; v_call: TRBV2; clone_size: -; cdr3_aa: CASSEQDRGNQPQHF; cdr3_nt: TGTGCCAGCAGTGAGCAGGACAGGGGAAATCAGCCCCAGCATTTT
d_call: -; j_call: TRBJ1-5; cdr3_length: 13; v_call: TRBV29-1; clone_size: -; cdr3_aa: CSFSSGIYQPQHF; cdr3_nt: TGCAGCTTCAGTTCAGGGATTTATCAGCCCCAGCATTTT
d_call: -; j_call: TRBJ1-1; cdr3_length: 11; v_call: TRBV28; clone_size: -; cdr3_aa: CASRDSFEAFF; cdr3_nt: TGTGCCAGCAGGGATAGCTTTGAAGCTTTCTTT
d_call: -; j_call: TRBJ1-3; cdr3_length: 15; v_call: TRBV2; clone_size: -; cdr3_aa: CASSDYAASGNTIYF; cdr3_nt: TGTGCCAGCAGTGATTACGCGGCCAGTGGAAACACCATATATTTT
d_call: TRBD2; j_call: TRBJ2-3; cdr3_length: 17; v_call: TRBV2; clone_size: few; cdr3_aa: CASSNGRSGGATDTQYF; cdr3_nt: TGTGCCAGCAGCAACGGTCGTAGCGGGGGAGCGACAGATACGCAGTATTTT
d_call: TRBD2; j_call: TRBJ2-5; cdr3_length: 13; v_call: TRBV7-3; clone_size: once; cdr3_aa: CASSSGGRGTQYF; cdr3_nt: TGTGCCAGCAGCTCTGGCGGGAGGGGGACCCAGTACTTC
d_call: -; j_call: TRBJ1-3; cdr3_length: 15; v_call: TRBV10-3; clone_size: -; cdr3_aa: CAISKYDKTGNTIYF; cdr3_nt: TGTGCCATCAGTAAATACGACAAGACTGGAAACACCATATATTTT
d_call: -; j_call: TRBJ1-6; cdr3_length: 13; v_call: TRBV11-2; clone_size: -; cdr3_aa: CASSARDTAPLHF; cdr3_nt: TGTGCCAGCAGCGCCAGGGATACGGCACCCCTCCACTTT
d_call: -; j_call: TRBJ2-7; cdr3_length: 14; v_call: TRBV10-3; clone_size: -; cdr3_aa: CAISGDGRKREQYF; cdr3_nt: TGTGCCATCAGTGGAGACGGACGTAAACGCGAGCAGTACTTC